This T cell receptor (beta chain) is drawn from a study of blood T cell repertoires in COVID-19. Across the whole study: Samples came from the United States, Italy and Spain, spanning acute and convalescent COVID-19. PBMCs, B-cell-depleted T cells, or T cells were the source of the cDNA or gDNA that made up the material.

The CDR3 consists of 13 residues. The germline gives CDR1 LNHDA, CDR2 SQIVND (reference sequence). Germline trimming cut 10 bases from V and 4 bases from J; bases unmatched to any gene: 6. Study processing details: Reference gene primer amplification yielded estimated nucleated cell counts. Produced via immunoSEQ multiplex PCR; TCRdb's table is partial and in-frame only. D and trimming come from the DNA, and the V and J calls and clone size come from that table. The sample comprises about 39,000 clones, 80% to 90% of which are singletons, and 9% to 10% rests with the top ten. The sequenced material came from peripheral blood. The receptor's source is a man in his sixties in a cohort sampled during active COVID-19. The chain couples TRBV19 to TRBJ2-2, with 7 bases matching TRBD1. CDR3 nucleotides: TGTGCCACGTACCGACAGGGCACCGGGGAGCTGTTTTTT. This translates into CATYRQGTGELFF.